This is a list of T cell receptor beta chains from one sample in a study of T cell responses to AZD1222 COVID-19 vaccine. Profiling relied on immunoSEQ multiplex PCR, and the TCRdb table lists in-frame clones only, not all of them. The sample consists of around 120,000 clones, 90% of them appearing once. The sequences come from peripheral blood, collected on day 0 of AZD1222 vaccination. The receptors derive from an adult in good health. The CDR3 runs from the conserved cysteine through the conserved F or W. The D gene is left open where the match is weak. Some rows have no size entry. The others give once, few or many, or a class for an expanded clone.

j_call d_call cdr3_length clone_size v_call cdr3_aa cdr3_nt
TRBJ2-3 - 13 - TRBV27 CASSLSGSDTQYF TGTGCCAGCAGTTTATCTGGCTCAGATACGCAGTATTTT
TRBJ1-6 - 15 - TRBV28 CASSYLGGHVSPLHF TGTGCCAGCAGTTACCTCGGGGGGCACGTTTCACCCCTCCACTTT
TRBJ2-1 TRBD1 15 - TRBV5-4 CASSLGWDRENEQFF TGTGCCAGCAGCTTGGGATGGGACAGGGAAAATGAGCAGTTCTTC
TRBJ2-3 TRBD2 20 - TRBV23-1 CASSQSPSGSRHLYTDTQYF TGCGCCAGCAGTCAGTCACCTAGCGGGAGCCGTCACCTTTACACAGATACGCAGTATTTT
TRBJ2-1 TRBD2 16 - TRBV4-2 CASSQAGTSFHNEQFF TGTGCCAGCAGCCAGGCCGGGACTAGTTTCCACAATGAGCAGTTCTTC
TRBJ2-3 - 14 once TRBV5-4 CASSFYRNTDTQYF TGTGCCAGCAGCTTTTACCGTAACACAGATACGCAGTATTTT
TRBJ2-3 TRBD1 14 once TRBV7-2 CASSPRTGTDTQYF TGTGCCAGCAGCCCCCGGACAGGGACAGATACGCAGTATTTT
TRBJ2-5 - 16 few TRBV5-6 CASSREGTGRVETQYF TGTGCCAGCAGCCGGGAGGGGACAGGGCGCGTAGAGACCCAGTACTTC
TRBJ2-3 TRBD2 17 - TRBV6-2/TRBV6-3 CASSLWTSGPRTDTQYF TGTGCCAGCAGTTTATGGACTAGCGGCCCGCGTACAGATACGCAGTATTTT
TRBJ2-3 - 13 - TRBV18 CASSPQNTDTQYF TGTGCCAGCTCACCACAAAATACAGATACGCAGTATTTT
TRBJ2-1 TRBD1 13 - TRBV10-1 CASSGQGIHEQFF TGCGCCAGCAGCGGACAGGGGATCCATGAGCAGTTCTTC
TRBJ2-4 - 14 - TRBV2 CASMRVRAKNIQYF TGTGCCAGCATGAGGGTGAGGGCCAAAAACATTCAGTACTTC
TRBJ1-2 TRBD1 13 - TRBV28 CASRPTGVDGYTF TGTGCCAGCAGGCCAACAGGGGTTGATGGCTACACCTTC
TRBJ2-7 - 15 - TRBV14 CASSQGTGGSYEQYF TGTGCCAGCAGCCAAGGAACTGGGGGGAGCTACGAGCAGTACTTC
TRBJ2-2 TRBD2 15 - TRBV5-6 CASSLAGSGGGELFF TGTGCCAGCAGCTTAGCGGGAAGCGGCGGCGGGGAGCTGTTTTTT
TRBJ1-5 - 16 once TRBV19 CASSIRQGGSYQPQHF TGTGCCAGTAGTATTCGCCAGGGTGGTTCCTATCAGCCCCAGCATTTT
TRBJ2-2 - 15 - TRBV18 CASSPRAVNTGELFF TGTGCCAGCTCACCACGGGCAGTGAACACCGGGGAGCTGTTTTTT
TRBJ2-7 - 15 - TRBV24-1 CATSVIWPAPYEQYF TGTGCCACCAGTGTCATCTGGCCGGCACCCTACGAGCAGTACTTC
TRBJ2-3 - 12 - TRBV29-1 CSVPRLADTQYF TGCAGCGTTCCGAGACTAGCAGATACGCAGTATTTT
TRBJ2-1 TRBD1 13 - TRBV29-1 CSVEGTGEAEQFF TGCAGCGTTGAAGGGACAGGGGAGGCTGAGCAGTTCTTC
TRBJ1-2 - 12 - TRBV3-1/TRBV3-2 CASSQGNLGYTF TGTGCCAGCAGCCAAGGAAATCTCGGCTACACCTTC
TRBJ2-3 - 14 - TRBV5-6 CASTLSGSTDTQYF TGTGCCAGCACCCTAAGCGGTAGCACAGATACGCAGTATTTT
TRBJ2-6 TRBD1 17 - TRBV5-5 CASSDGTGRTGANVLTF TGTGCCAGCAGCGACGGGACAGGGAGAACTGGGGCCAACGTCCTGACTTTC
TRBJ2-1 TRBD2 15 - TRBV28 CASSFRGRGWNEQFF TGTGCCAGCAGTTTCCGGGGGAGGGGTTGGAATGAGCAGTTCTTC
TRBJ2-5 - 13 - TRBV6-2/TRBV6-3 CASSYVPGETQYF TGTGCCAGCAGTTACGTCCCCGGCGAGACCCAGTACTTC
TRBJ1-4 TRBD1 15 - TRBV4-3 CASSPTGGRNEKLFF TGCGCCAGCAGCCCGACAGGGGGCAGGAATGAAAAACTGTTTTTT
TRBJ2-5 TRBD1 15 - TRBV19 CASSPQGASQETQYF TGTGCCAGTAGTCCCCAGGGGGCTTCTCAAGAGACCCAGTACTTC
TRBJ2-4 TRBD2 18 - TRBV5-1 CASSLGLGSGVAKNIQYF TGCGCCAGCAGCTTAGGTTTAGGTAGCGGGGTAGCCAAAAACATTCAGTACTTC
TRBJ2-7 - 15 - TRBV7-9 CASSLRGGSLTEQYF TGTGCCAGCAGCCTAAGGGGGGGTAGTCTAACCGAGCAGTACTTC
TRBJ2-7 - 14 - TRBV3-1/TRBV3-2 CASSRLSSSSEQYF TGTGCCAGCAGCCGACTTAGTAGCTCCTCCGAGCAGTACTTC
TRBJ1-4 TRBD1 15 - TRBV18 CASSPLTGRGEKLFF TGTGCCAGCTCACCACTGACAGGGAGAGGTGAAAAACTGTTTTTT
TRBJ1-6 - 14 - TRBV30 CAWSTGQYNSPLHF TGTGCCTGGAGCACGGGACAATATAATTCACCCCTCCACTTT
TRBJ1-5 - 13 - TRBV27 CASSFTGWAPQHF TGTGCCAGCAGTTTTACAGGGTGGGCGCCCCAGCATTTT
TRBJ2-1 - 12 - TRBV28 CASRRNGGEQFF TGTGCCAGCCGCCGGAACGGGGGTGAGCAGTTCTTC
TRBJ2-1 - 10 - TRBV20-1 CSASLNEQFF TGCAGTGCTAGCCTGAATGAGCAGTTCTTC
TRBJ2-1 - 15 few TRBV19 CASTQGGSSYNEQFF TGTGCCAGTACGCAAGGGGGGAGCTCCTACAATGAGCAGTTCTTC
TRBJ2-2 TRBD2 17 - TRBV18 CASSPLAGGLPTGELFF TGTGCCAGCTCACCACTTGCGGGAGGGCTACCCACCGGGGAGCTGTTTTTT
TRBJ2-7 - 15 once TRBV5-1 CASSLIETGTYEQYF TGCGCCAGCAGCTTAATTGAAACAGGGACCTACGAGCAGTACTTC
TRBJ1-6 - 17 few TRBV14 CASSQDASEGYGSPLHF TGTGCCAGCAGCCAAGATGCGTCTGAGGGCTACGGTTCACCCCTCCACTTT
TRBJ2-3 - 13 many TRBV27 CASSFGWRDTQYF TGTGCCAGCAGTTTTGGCTGGCGGGATACGCAGTATTTT